This record looks at one T cell receptor beta chain sequence and its context. The sample originates from a study of blood T cell repertoires in COVID-19. For the study at large: Specimens from acute and convalescent COVID-19 originated in the United States, Italy and Spain. Sources were T cells, B-cell-depleted T cells, or PBMCs; the material itself was cDNA or gDNA.

As originally analysed: Reference gene primer amplification gave nucleated cell count estimates. Sequencing was performed with immunoSEQ multiplex PCR; in TCRdb, only in-frame clones are kept and a portion is missing. V, J and clone size are taken as reported in that table, and D and trimming were inferred from the DNA itself. The data show about 140,000 clones, about four fifths seen once. The CDR3 is made up of 17 amino acids. CDR1 is SGHTA and CDR2 is FQGNSA in the germline V gene. The trim removed 7 bases at V and 6 bases at J, leaving 13 bases unmatched. Sequences were obtained from peripheral blood. This sequence originates from a human donor in a cohort sampled during active COVID-19. The chain recombines TRBV7-2 with TRBJ1-6, with 9 nucleotides matching TRBD1. The CDR3 DNA reads TGTGCCAGCATCCACGGAACCGGACAGGGGACTAATTCACCCCTCCACTTT. Translation gives CASIHGTGQGTNSPLHF.